The sequence of this T cell receptor (beta chain) was determined in a study of cytomegalovirus exposure and HLA in healthy donors. With 60 Vbeta and 13 Jbeta primers, the PCR was carried out. Sequencing used immunoSEQ multiplex PCR; TCRdb keeps in-frame clones, though not all of them. The repertoire has 200,000 to 250,000 clones, 70% to 80% of them found once; the top ten carry nearly 3%. CDR3 length: 12 residues. V was cut by 4 bases and J by 9 bases, with 13 bases left in between. The germline V gene has CDR1 SEHNR and CDR2 FQNEAQ (reference sequence). Material for sequencing was PBMCs. This receptor was identified in a woman under 40 in good health and CMV-seronegative. This chain connects TRBV7-9 to TRBJ2-7; tentatively, D is TRBD1 (6 bases). The CDR3 reads CASSSGQGGQYF. CDR3 nucleotides: TGTGCCAGCAGCTCGGGACAAGGAGGGCAGTACTTC.